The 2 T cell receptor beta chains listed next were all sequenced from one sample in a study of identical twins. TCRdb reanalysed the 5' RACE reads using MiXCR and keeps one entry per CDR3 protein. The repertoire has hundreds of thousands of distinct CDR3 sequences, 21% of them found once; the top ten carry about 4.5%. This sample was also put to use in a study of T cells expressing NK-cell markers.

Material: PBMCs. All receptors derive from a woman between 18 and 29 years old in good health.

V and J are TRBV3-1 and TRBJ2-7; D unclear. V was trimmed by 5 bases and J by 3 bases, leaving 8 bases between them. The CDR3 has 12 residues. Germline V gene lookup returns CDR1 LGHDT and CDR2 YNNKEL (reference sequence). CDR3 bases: TGTGCCAGCAGCTGGAGTGTCTACGAGCAGTACTTC. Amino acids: CASSWSVYEQYF.

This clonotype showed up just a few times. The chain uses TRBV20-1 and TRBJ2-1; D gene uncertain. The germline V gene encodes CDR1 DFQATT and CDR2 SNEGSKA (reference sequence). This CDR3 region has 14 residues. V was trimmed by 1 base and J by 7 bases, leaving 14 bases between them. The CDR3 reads CSARVFDPRNEQFF. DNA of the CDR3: TGCAGTGCTAGAGTCTTCGACCCACGGAATGAGCAGTTCTTC.